This T cell receptor beta chain was obtained from a study of blood T cell repertoires in COVID-19. Sequenced by immunoSEQ multiplex PCR; TCRdb stores in-frame clones only, minus some. The sample contains 450,000 or so clones, over 85% of which appear only once. CDR1 and CDR2 from the germline V gene are SNHLY and FYNNEI. The CDR3 sequence is 14 residues long. V was clipped by 6 bases and J by 4 bases; unmatched bases: 3. The sequenced sample was peripheral blood. The chain has TRBV2 and TRBJ2-3; 11 positions match TRBD1. The clonotype was recovered from a man younger than 30 with COVID-19, enrolled during active disease. The CDR3 coding sequence is TGTGCCAGCAGAGGACAGGGGGCCGCAGATACGCAGTATTTT. Protein sequence: CASRGQGAADTQYF.